This T cell receptor beta chain was sequenced in a study of T cells in Graves' hyperthyroidism and ophthalmopathy. Study context: At initial diagnosis, before any treatment had begun, peripheral blood was obtained.

Study-wide points: Peripheral blood also featured most of the thyroid clonotypes expanded above 0.001. The model identified upcoming ophthalmopathy a median 6.5 months ahead of onset.

The V and J ends lost 2 bases and 5 bases respectively, with 13 bases between them. Germline lookup yields CDR1 SGDLS and CDR2 YYNGEE. The CDR3 is 14 residues long. Remarks on this clonotype: The antigen is not known.

From RNA transcripts, TCR beta CDR3 regions were amplified. The HTBI set primed first-round TCR CDR3 RT-PCR. In TCRdb, the multiplex PCR reads were re-called with MiXCR into one record per CDR3 protein. This table has more than 45,000 distinct CDR3 sequences, roughly 49% appearing once. The source is a woman in her 30s with Graves' ophthalmopathy. Material: blood. This sequence joins TRBV9 and TRBJ2-5; D possibly matches TRBD1 or TRBD2 (7 bases each). In DNA form, the CDR3 reads TGTGCCAGCAGCGTCGACAGGGAGGGGGAGACCCAGTACTTC. This gives the protein CASSVDREGETQYF.